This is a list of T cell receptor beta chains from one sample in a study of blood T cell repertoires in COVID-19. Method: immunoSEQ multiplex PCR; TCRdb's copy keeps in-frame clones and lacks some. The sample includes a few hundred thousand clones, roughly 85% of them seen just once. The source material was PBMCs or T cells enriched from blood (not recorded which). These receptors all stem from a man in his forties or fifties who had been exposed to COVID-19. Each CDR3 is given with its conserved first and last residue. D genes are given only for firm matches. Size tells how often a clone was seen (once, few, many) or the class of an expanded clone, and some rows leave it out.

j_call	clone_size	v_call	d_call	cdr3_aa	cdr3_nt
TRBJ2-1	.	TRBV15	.	CATSRDLGVSNEQFF	TGTGCCACCAGCAGAGATCTAGGGGTTTCCAATGAGCAGTTCTTC
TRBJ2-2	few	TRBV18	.	CASSRETVTGELFF	TGTGCCAGCTCCCGGGAGACCGTCACCGGGGAGCTGTTTTTT
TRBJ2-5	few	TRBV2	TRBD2	CASSGGLAGGYGETQYF	TGTGCCAGCAGTGGGGGACTAGCGGGAGGGTATGGAGAGACCCAGTACTTC
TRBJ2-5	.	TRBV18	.	CASSPPNTQETQYF	TGTGCCAGCTCACCACCGAACACCCAAGAGACCCAGTACTTC
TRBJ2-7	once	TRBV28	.	CASSLALEQYF	TGTGCCAGCAGTCTAGCATTGGAGCAGTACTTC
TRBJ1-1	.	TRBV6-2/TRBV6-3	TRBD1	CASSRGTGRVPEAFF	TGTGCCAGCAGCCGGGGGACAGGCCGGGTGCCTGAAGCTTTCTTT
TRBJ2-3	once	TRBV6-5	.	CAGGVQTGDTQYF	TGTGCCGGCGGGGTTCAGACGGGAGATACGCAGTATTTT
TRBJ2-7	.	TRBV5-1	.	CASSPFNAYEQYF	TGCGCCAGCAGCCCATTCAATGCCTACGAGCAGTACTTC
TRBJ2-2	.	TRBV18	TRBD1	CASSRGQVEELFF	TGTGCCAGCTCACGAGGACAGGTCGAGGAGCTGTTTTTT
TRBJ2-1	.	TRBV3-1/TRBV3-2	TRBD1	CASSQTLQGGPFF	TGTGCCAGCAGCCAAACCCTACAGGGGGGTCCGTTCTTC